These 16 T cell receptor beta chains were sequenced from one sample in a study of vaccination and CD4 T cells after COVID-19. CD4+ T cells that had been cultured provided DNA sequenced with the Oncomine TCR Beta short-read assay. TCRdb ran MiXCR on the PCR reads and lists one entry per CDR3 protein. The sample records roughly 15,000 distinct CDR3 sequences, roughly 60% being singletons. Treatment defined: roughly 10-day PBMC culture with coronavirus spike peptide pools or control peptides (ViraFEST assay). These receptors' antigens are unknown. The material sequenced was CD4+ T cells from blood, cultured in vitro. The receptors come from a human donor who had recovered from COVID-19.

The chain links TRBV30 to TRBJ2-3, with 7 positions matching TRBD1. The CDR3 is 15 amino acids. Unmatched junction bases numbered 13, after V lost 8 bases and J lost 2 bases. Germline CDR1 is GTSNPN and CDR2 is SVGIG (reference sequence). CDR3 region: CAGNRGQRDTDTQYF. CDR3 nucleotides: TGTGCCGGGAACAGGGGACAGCGAGACACAGATACGCAGTATTTT. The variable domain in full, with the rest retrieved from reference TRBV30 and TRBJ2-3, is SQTIHQWPATLVQPVGSPLSLECTVEGTSNPNLYWYRQAAGRGLQLLFYSVGIGQISSEVPQNLSASRPQDRQFILSSKKLLLSDSGFYLCAGNRGQRDTDTQYFGPGTRLTVL.

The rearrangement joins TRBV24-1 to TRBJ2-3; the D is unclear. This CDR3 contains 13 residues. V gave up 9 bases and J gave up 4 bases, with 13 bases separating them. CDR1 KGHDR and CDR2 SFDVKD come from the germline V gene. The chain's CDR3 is CATRQAPSDTQYF. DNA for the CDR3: TGTGCCACCCGGCAAGCCCCTTCAGATACGCAGTATTTT.

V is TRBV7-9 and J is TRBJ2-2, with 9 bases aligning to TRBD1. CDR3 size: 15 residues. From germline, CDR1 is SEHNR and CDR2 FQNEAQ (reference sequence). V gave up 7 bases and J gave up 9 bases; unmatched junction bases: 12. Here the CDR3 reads CASIKTSTGGRELFF. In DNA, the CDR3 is TGTGCCAGCATCAAGACTTCTACAGGGGGCAGGGAGCTGTTTTTT.

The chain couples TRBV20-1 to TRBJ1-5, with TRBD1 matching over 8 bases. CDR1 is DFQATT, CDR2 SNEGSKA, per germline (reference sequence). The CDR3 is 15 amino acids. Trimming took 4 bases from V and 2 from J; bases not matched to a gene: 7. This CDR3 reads CSANTQGAGNQPQHF. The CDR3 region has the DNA TGCAGTGCTAATACTCAGGGGGCCGGCAATCAGCCCCAGCATTTT.

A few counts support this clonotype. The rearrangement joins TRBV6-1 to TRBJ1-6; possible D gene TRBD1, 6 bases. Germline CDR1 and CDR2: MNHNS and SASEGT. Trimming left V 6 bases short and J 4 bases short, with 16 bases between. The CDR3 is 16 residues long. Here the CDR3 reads CASSRKGQNYNSPLHF. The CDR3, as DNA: TGTGCCAGCAGCCGCAAAGGACAGAATTATAATTCACCCCTCCACTTT.

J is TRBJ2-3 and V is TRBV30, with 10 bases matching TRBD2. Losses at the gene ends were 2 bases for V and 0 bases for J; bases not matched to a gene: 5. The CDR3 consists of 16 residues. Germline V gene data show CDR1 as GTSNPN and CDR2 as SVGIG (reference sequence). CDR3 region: CAWSLSGRVSTDTQYF. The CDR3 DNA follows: TGTGCCTGGAGTCTAAGCGGGAGGGTAAGCACAGATACGCAGTATTTT.

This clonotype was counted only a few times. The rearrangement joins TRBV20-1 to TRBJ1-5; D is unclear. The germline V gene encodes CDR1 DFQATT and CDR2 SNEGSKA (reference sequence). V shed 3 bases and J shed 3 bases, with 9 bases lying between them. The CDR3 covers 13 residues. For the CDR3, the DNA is TGCAGTGCTAGTGCCACCAACAATCAGCCCCAGCATTTT. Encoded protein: CSASATNNQPQHF.

The CDR3 loop reads CASSSAWRNTEAFF. Here the CDR3 DNA reads TGTGCCAGCAGCTCCGCCTGGCGGAACACTGAAGCTTTCTTT. The rearrangement joins TRBV7-6 to TRBJ1-1; D unresolved. V was trimmed by 4 bases and J by 1 base, leaving 10 bases between them. The length of the CDR3 is 14 residues. Germline-derived CDR1 and CDR2 are SGHVS and FNYEAQ.

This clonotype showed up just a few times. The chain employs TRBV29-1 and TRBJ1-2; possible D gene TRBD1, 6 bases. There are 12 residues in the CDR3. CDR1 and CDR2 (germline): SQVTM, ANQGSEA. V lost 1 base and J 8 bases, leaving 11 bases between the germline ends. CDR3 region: CSVEGGAVGYTF. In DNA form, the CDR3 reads TGCAGCGTTGAAGGGGGGGCGGTGGGCTACACCTTC.

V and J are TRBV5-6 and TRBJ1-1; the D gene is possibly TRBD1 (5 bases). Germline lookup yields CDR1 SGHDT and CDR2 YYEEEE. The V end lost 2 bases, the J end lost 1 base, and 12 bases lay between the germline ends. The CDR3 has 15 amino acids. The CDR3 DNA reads TGTGCCAGCAGCTTACTGGGGGTAGGGAACACTGAAGCTTTCTTT. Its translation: CASSLLGVGNTEAFF.

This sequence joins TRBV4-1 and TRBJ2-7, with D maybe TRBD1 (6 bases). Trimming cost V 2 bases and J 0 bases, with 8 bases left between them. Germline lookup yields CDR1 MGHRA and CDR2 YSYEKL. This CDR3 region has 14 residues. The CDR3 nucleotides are TGCGCCAGCAGCCAATGGGACACCTCCTACGAGCAGTACTTC. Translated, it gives CASSQWDTSYEQYF.

CDR3 coding DNA: TGTGCCAGCAGTTACCTAGCGGGGGGGGTTTCGCCCGGGGAGCTGTTTTTT. This sequence encodes CASSYLAGGVSPGELFF. The V and J genes are TRBV6-5 and TRBJ2-2; TRBD2 matches at 12 bases. The CDR3 has 17 residues. Trimming at V came to 2 bases and at J to 6 bases, leaving 7 bases not matched to a gene. The germline CDR1 and CDR2 sequences are MNHEY and SVGAGI.

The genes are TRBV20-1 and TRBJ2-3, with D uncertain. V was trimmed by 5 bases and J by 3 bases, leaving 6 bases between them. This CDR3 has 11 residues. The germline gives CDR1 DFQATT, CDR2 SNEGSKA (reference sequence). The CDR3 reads CSAPTTDTQYF. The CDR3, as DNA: TGCAGTGCTCCAACGACAGATACGCAGTATTTT.

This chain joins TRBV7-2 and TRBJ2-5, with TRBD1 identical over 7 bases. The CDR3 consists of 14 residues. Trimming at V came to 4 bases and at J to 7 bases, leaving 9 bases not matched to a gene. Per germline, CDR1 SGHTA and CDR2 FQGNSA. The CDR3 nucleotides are TGTGCCAGCAGCTCGCGACAGGGCGAGAGGACCCAGTACTTC. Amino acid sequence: CASSSRQGERTQYF.

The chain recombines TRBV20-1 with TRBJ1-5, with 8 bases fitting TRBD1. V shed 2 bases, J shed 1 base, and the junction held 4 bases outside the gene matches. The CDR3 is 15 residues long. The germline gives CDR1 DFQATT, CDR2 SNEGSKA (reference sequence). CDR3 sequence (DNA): TGCAGTGCTAGACTACAGGGGGGGAGCAATCAGCCCCAGCATTTT. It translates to CSARLQGGSNQPQHF.

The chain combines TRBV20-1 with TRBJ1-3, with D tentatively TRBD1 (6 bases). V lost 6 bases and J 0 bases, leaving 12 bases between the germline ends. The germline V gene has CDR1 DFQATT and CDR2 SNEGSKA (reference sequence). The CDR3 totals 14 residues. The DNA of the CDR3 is TGCAGTGCCCCGGACAGAGCCTCTGGAAACACCATATATTTT. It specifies CSAPDRASGNTIYF.